These T cell receptor beta chains were read from a single sample in a study of prognosis after radiotherapy for stage I lung cancer. Each CDR3 protein gets one entry after TCRdb re-called the multiplex PCR reads with MiXCR. Of 20,000 to 25,000 distinct CDR3 sequences listed, roughly 45% are singletons. Sequenced here: PBMCs, sampled before or after stereotactic body radiation therapy (not recorded which). These receptors were collected from a donor of 50 years or more with non-small cell lung cancer. The CDR3 runs from the conserved cysteine through the conserved F or W. A D gene is named only where the DNA matches it firmly. Clone size is shown for a subset of rows, as once, few, many or a class of expanded clone.

j_gene: TRBJ2-1
d_gene: -
abundance: -
v_gene: TRBV2
CDR3aa: CASRSYNEQFF
CDR3nt: TGTGCCAGCAGGAGCTACAATGAGCAGTTCTTC

j_gene: TRBJ2-5
d_gene: TRBD2
abundance: many
v_gene: TRBV5-1
CDR3aa: CASSPGAGEGETQYF
CDR3nt: TGCGCCAGCAGCCCCGGGGCCGGGGAGGGGGAGACCCAGTACTTC

j_gene: TRBJ2-5
d_gene: TRBD1
abundance: -
v_gene: TRBV6-1
CDR3aa: CASARDRVGETQYF
CDR3nt: TGTGCCAGCGCCCGGGACAGGGTAGGGGAGACCCAGTACTTC

j_gene: TRBJ2-1
d_gene: -
abundance: -
v_gene: TRBV7-8
CDR3aa: CASSLSGPRSPMYNEQFF
CDR3nt: TGTGCCAGCAGCCTTTCGGGACCAAGGTCCCCGATGTACAATGAGCAGTTCTTC

j_gene: TRBJ2-1
d_gene: -
abundance: -
v_gene: TRBV7-2
CDR3aa: CASTSVGDNEQFF
CDR3nt: TGTGCCAGCACCTCGGTGGGTGACAATGAGCAGTTCTTC

j_gene: TRBJ2-5
d_gene: -
abundance: many
v_gene: TRBV7-2
CDR3aa: CASSLSEFGYQETQYF
CDR3nt: TGTGCCAGCAGCTTAAGTGAGTTTGGGTACCAAGAGACCCAGTACTTC

j_gene: TRBJ2-1
d_gene: TRBD2
abundance: many
v_gene: TRBV10-3
CDR3aa: CAISHKPGLAYNEQFF
CDR3nt: TGTGCCATCAGCCATAAGCCGGGACTAGCGTACAATGAGCAGTTCTTC

j_gene: TRBJ2-2
d_gene: TRBD2
abundance: once
v_gene: TRBV6-2/TRBV6-3
CDR3aa: CTSSLLAGGPGELFF
CDR3nt: TGTACCAGCAGTCTCTTAGCGGGAGGCCCCGGGGAGCTGTTTTTT

j_gene: TRBJ2-3
d_gene: -
abundance: many
v_gene: TRBV6-5
CDR3aa: CASSYFLTRITAQPQYF
CDR3nt: TGTGCCAGCAGTTACTTCCTCACAAGAATTACCGCGCAGCCGCAGTATTTT

j_gene: TRBJ1-6
d_gene: -
abundance: medium-sized
v_gene: TRBV12-3/TRBV12-4
CDR3aa: CASSWNGGNSPLHF
CDR3nt: TGTGCCAGCAGTTGGAACGGGGGTAATTCACCCCTCCACTTT

j_gene: TRBJ2-3
d_gene: -
abundance: medium-sized
v_gene: TRBV6-2/TRBV6-3
CDR3aa: CASSYRDSTDTQYF
CDR3nt: TGTGCCAGCAGTTACCGGGATAGCACAGATACGCAGTATTTT

j_gene: TRBJ1-1
d_gene: -
abundance: -
v_gene: TRBV7-4
CDR3aa: CASYRDGLSTEAFF
CDR3nt: TGTGCCAGCTACAGGGATGGGTTAAGCACTGAAGCTTTCTTT

j_gene: TRBJ1-6
d_gene: TRBD1
abundance: once
v_gene: TRBV19
CDR3aa: CASRDRVETSPLHF
CDR3nt: TGTGCCAGTAGGGACAGGGTCGAAACTTCACCCCTCCACTTT

j_gene: TRBJ1-2
d_gene: -
abundance: -
v_gene: TRBV5-1
CDR3aa: CASSQTLGGYGYTF
CDR3nt: TGCGCCAGCAGCCAAACCTTGGGCGGCTATGGCTACACCTTC

j_gene: TRBJ1-1
d_gene: -
abundance: -
v_gene: TRBV5-1
CDR3aa: CASSSARANLNTEAFF
CDR3nt: TGCGCCAGTTCGTCCGCACGGGCAAACTTGAACACTGAAGCTTTCTTT

j_gene: TRBJ2-2
d_gene: -
abundance: -
v_gene: TRBV7-2
CDR3aa: CASSFGFWGRNTGELFF
CDR3nt: TGTGCCAGCAGTTTCGGATTTTGGGGGAGGAACACCGGGGAGCTGTTTTTT

j_gene: TRBJ2-1
d_gene: -
abundance: -
v_gene: TRBV6-5
CDR3aa: CASSYSISREQFF
CDR3nt: TGTGCCAGCAGTTACTCGATCAGCCGTGAGCAGTTCTTC

j_gene: TRBJ2-1
d_gene: -
abundance: many
v_gene: TRBV7-6
CDR3aa: CASSLRGINNEQFF
CDR3nt: TGTGCCAGCAGCCTAAGAGGGATAAACAATGAGCAGTTCTTC

j_gene: TRBJ1-2
d_gene: -
abundance: -
v_gene: TRBV6-5
CDR3aa: CASSSSRSYYGYTF
CDR3nt: TGTGCCAGCAGTTCCAGTAGGTCTTACTATGGCTACACCTTC

j_gene: TRBJ1-2
d_gene: -
abundance: many
v_gene: TRBV4-2
CDR3aa: CASSQVIQEPTNYGYTF
CDR3nt: TGTGCCAGCAGCCAAGTAATACAAGAACCCACTAACTATGGCTACACCTTC

j_gene: TRBJ1-4
d_gene: -
abundance: many
v_gene: TRBV10-3
CDR3aa: CAISDNGPQHGKLFF
CDR3nt: TGTGCCATCAGTGACAATGGCCCCCAACACGGAAAACTGTTTTTT

j_gene: TRBJ2-1
d_gene: -
abundance: many
v_gene: TRBV29-1
CDR3aa: CSVYYQDYNEQFF
CDR3nt: TGCAGCGTGTATTATCAGGACTACAATGAGCAGTTCTTC

j_gene: TRBJ2-3
d_gene: -
abundance: many
v_gene: TRBV14
CDR3aa: CASSQGPGITDTQYF
CDR3nt: TGTGCCAGCAGCCAAGGCCCGGGAATCACAGATACGCAGTATTTT

j_gene: TRBJ2-1
d_gene: -
abundance: -
v_gene: TRBV6-4
CDR3aa: CASSDTIEYEQFF
CDR3nt: TGTGCCAGCAGTGACACTATAGAGTATGAGCAGTTCTTC

j_gene: TRBJ2-7
d_gene: -
abundance: -
v_gene: TRBV6-5
CDR3aa: CSSSYSTAAYEQYF
CDR3nt: TGTTCCAGCAGTTACTCGACGGCAGCCTACGAGCAGTACTTC

j_gene: TRBJ2-5
d_gene: TRBD2
abundance: many
v_gene: TRBV5-6
CDR3aa: CASSRTSATQETQYF
CDR3nt: TGTGCCAGCAGCCGAACTAGCGCCACCCAAGAGACCCAGTACTTC

j_gene: TRBJ2-1
d_gene: TRBD2
abundance: few
v_gene: TRBV6-9
CDR3aa: CASSYGGRAYNEQFF
CDR3nt: TGTGCCAGCAGTTACGGCGGGAGGGCCTACAATGAGCAGTTCTTC